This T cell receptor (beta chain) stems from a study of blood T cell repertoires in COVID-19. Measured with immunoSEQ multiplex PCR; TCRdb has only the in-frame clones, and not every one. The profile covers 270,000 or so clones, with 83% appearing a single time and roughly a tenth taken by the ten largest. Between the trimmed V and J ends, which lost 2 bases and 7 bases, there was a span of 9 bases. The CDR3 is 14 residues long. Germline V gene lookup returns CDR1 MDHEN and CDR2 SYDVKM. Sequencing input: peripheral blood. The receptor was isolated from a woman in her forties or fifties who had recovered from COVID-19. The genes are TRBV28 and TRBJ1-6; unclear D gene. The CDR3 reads CASSLKLENSPLHF. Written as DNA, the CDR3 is TGTGCCAGCAGTTTAAAACTAGAGAATTCACCCCTCCACTTT.